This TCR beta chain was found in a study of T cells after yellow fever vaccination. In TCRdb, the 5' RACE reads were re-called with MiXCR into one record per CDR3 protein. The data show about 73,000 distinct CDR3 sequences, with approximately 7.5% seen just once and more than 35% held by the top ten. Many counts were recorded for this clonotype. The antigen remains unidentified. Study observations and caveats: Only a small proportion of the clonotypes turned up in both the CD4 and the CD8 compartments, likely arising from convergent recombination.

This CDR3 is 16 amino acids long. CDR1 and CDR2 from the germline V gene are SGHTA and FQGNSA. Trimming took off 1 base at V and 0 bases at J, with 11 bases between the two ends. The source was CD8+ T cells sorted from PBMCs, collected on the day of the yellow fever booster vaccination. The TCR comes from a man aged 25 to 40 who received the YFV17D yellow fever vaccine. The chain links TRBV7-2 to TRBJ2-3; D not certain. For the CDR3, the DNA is TGTGCCAGCAGCTTAGAGGCCTGGCCCAGCACAGATACGCAGTATTTT. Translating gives CASSLEAWPSTDTQYF.